Listed below are T cell receptor beta chains from one sample, sequenced in a study of cytomegalovirus exposure and HLA in healthy donors. Produced via immunoSEQ multiplex PCR; TCRdb's table is partial and in-frame only. The sample contains tens of thousands of clones, 70% to 85% of which appear only once. Sequencing was performed on PBMCs. Receptors originate from a man between 40 and 49 years old in good health and CMV-seropositive. Both conserved end residues are part of each CDR3. A D gene is named only where the DNA matches it firmly. Clone size, where shown, is once, few, many, or a class for clones that have expanded.

V gene	J gene	D gene	clone size	CDR3 protein	CDR3 DNA
TRBV7-9	TRBJ2-5	TRBD2	NA	CASSPRGTSGETQYF	TGTGCCAGCAGCCCACGCGGGACTAGCGGTGAGACCCAGTACTTC
TRBV18	TRBJ1-1	NA	NA	CASSPADRQNTEAFF	TGTGCCAGCTCACCCGCCGACAGACAGAACACTGAAGCTTTCTTT
TRBV7-6	TRBJ2-2	NA	NA	CASSLGANVPGELFF	TGTGCCAGCAGCTTAGGTGCTAACGTCCCCGGGGAGCTGTTTTTT
TRBV15	TRBJ1-5	NA	NA	CATSRGGNQPQHF	TGTGCCACCAGCAGAGGAGGCAATCAGCCCCAGCATTTT
TRBV14	TRBJ2-7	TRBD2	NA	CASTLLAGGLSEQYF	TGTGCCAGCACCCTCCTCGCGGGAGGCCTATCTGAGCAGTACTTC
TRBV10-1	TRBJ2-1	TRBD2	NA	CASSDPTSGRAWNEQFF	TGCGCCAGCAGTGATCCGACTAGCGGGAGGGCCTGGAATGAGCAGTTCTTC
TRBV11-2	TRBJ1-5	NA	once	CASSLGERDQPQHF	TGTGCCAGCAGCTTAGGGGAGAGGGATCAGCCCCAGCATTTT
TRBV5-1	TRBJ1-5	TRBD1	few	CASSLVPQGGNQPQHF	TGCGCCAGCAGCTTGGTGCCACAGGGGGGAAATCAGCCCCAGCATTTT
TRBV15	TRBJ2-7	TRBD1	once	CATSSPGQDSYEQYF	TGTGCCACCAGCAGTCCGGGACAGGACTCCTACGAGCAGTACTTC
TRBV5-5	TRBJ2-1	TRBD2	NA	CASTPLAGGLGNEQFF	TGTGCCAGCACCCCGCTAGCGGGGGGGCTAGGCAATGAGCAGTTCTTC
TRBV29-1	TRBJ2-1	NA	NA	CSVVWSSYNEQFF	TGCAGCGTTGTCTGGAGCTCCTACAATGAGCAGTTCTTC
TRBV7-9	TRBJ2-5	TRBD2	NA	CASSLGPSGPQETQYF	TGTGCCAGCAGCTTAGGGCCTAGCGGCCCCCAAGAGACCCAGTACTTC
TRBV19	TRBJ1-1	TRBD1	few	CASGNQGEATEAFF	TGTGCCAGTGGGAATCAGGGGGAGGCCACTGAAGCTTTCTTT
TRBV18	TRBJ1-1	NA	few	CASSPGTLAEAFF	TGTGCCAGCTCACCTGGGACATTGGCTGAAGCTTTCTTT
TRBV5-1	TRBJ2-7	NA	once	CASSLQGTYEQYF	TGCGCCAGCAGCTTACAGGGTACCTACGAGCAGTACTTC
TRBV4-1	TRBJ2-7	TRBD2	NA	CASSLVVVAGSTESYEQYF	TGCGCCAGCAGCCTCGTGGTAGTAGCGGGGTCGACGGAATCCTACGAGCAGTACTTC
TRBV6-5	TRBJ2-1	NA	NA	CASSYGAGPSKQFF	TGTGCCAGCAGTTACGGTGCAGGGCCCAGTAAGCAGTTCTTC
TRBV7-9	TRBJ1-1	NA	NA	CAGRYYTEAFF	TGTGCCGGGCGTTATTATACTGAAGCTTTCTTT
TRBV5-1	TRBJ1-1	TRBD1	NA	CASSIDRAEDTEAFF	TGCGCCAGCAGCATAGACAGGGCCGAGGACACTGAAGCTTTCTTT
TRBV19	TRBJ1-2	NA	NA	CASSVPMTGFSDYTF	TGTGCCAGTAGTGTTCCAATGACAGGATTTTCCGACTACACCTTC
TRBV18	TRBJ1-2	TRBD1	NA	CASSPADREGGYTF	TGTGCCAGCTCACCGGCGGACAGGGAGGGAGGCTACACCTTC
TRBV4-2	TRBJ1-6	NA	NA	CASSQDRAGGNSPLHF	TGTGCCAGCAGCCAAGATCGGGCGGGCGGCAATTCACCCCTCCACTTT
TRBV12-5	TRBJ2-3	TRBD2	NA	CASGWTSGRADTQYF	TGTGCTAGTGGCTGGACTAGCGGGAGAGCAGATACGCAGTATTTT
TRBV5-1	TRBJ2-7	TRBD1	NA	CASNPTTGTGGREQYF	TGCGCCAGCAACCCGACTACCGGGACAGGGGGCCGCGAGCAGTACTTC
TRBV4-1	TRBJ2-1	NA	few	CASSRFTGPRDLGAYNEQFF	TGCGCCAGCAGCCGATTCACCGGGCCAAGGGACTTAGGGGCCTACAATGAGCAGTTCTTC
TRBV19	TRBJ2-2	NA	NA	CASRASENTGELFF	TGTGCCAGTAGAGCTAGCGAGAACACCGGGGAGCTGTTTTTT
TRBV7-9	TRBJ2-7	NA	NA	CASREGSSEQYF	TGTGCCAGCAGGGAGGGAAGTTCGGAGCAGTACTTC
TRBV7-2	TRBJ2-7	NA	NA	CASSLGRGGEQYF	TGTGCCAGCAGCTTAGGGAGGGGGGGGGAGCAGTACTTC
TRBV25-1	TRBJ1-1	NA	few	CASIGGVNTEAFF	TGTGCCAGCATTGGAGGAGTGAACACTGAAGCTTTCTTT
TRBV19	TRBJ1-2	TRBD1	NA	CASSIGGGQGLYGYTF	TGTGCCAGTAGTATCGGCGGGGGACAGGGACTCTATGGCTACACCTTC
TRBV6-5	TRBJ2-5	NA	NA	CASSEVQGETQYF	TGTGCCAGCAGTGAGGTCCAGGGGGAGACCCAGTACTTC
TRBV5-4	TRBJ2-5	TRBD2	NA	CASSYRTSGRGETQYF	TGTGCCAGCAGCTACCGGACTAGCGGGAGAGGTGAGACCCAGTACTTC
TRBV6-5	TRBJ2-5	NA	NA	CASSLLYQETQYF	TGTGCCAGCAGTTTACTGTACCAAGAGACCCAGTACTTC
TRBV30	TRBJ1-1	NA	NA	CAWTLGRDTEAFF	TGTGCCTGGACCCTGGGGCGAGACACTGAAGCTTTCTTT
TRBV11-2	TRBJ2-7	NA	NA	CASSLDRAHEQYF	TGTGCCAGCAGCTTAGACAGGGCACACGAGCAGTACTTC
TRBV5-1	TRBJ2-2	TRBD1	NA	CASSQPNRGHSTGELFF	TGCGCCAGCAGCCAGCCTAACAGGGGGCATTCGACCGGGGAGCTGTTTTTT
TRBV11-2	TRBJ2-5	NA	NA	CASSLDRETQYF	TGTGCCAGCAGCTTGGACAGAGAGACCCAGTACTTC
TRBV27	TRBJ1-2	TRBD1	NA	CASSRTGRPRFYGYTF	TGTGCCAGCAGCAGGACAGGGAGACCGAGATTTTATGGCTACACCTTC
TRBV2	TRBJ1-2	TRBD1	once	CASTGLKTGSGYTF	TGTGCCAGCACCGGATTGAAGACAGGGAGCGGCTACACCTTC
TRBV6-5	TRBJ2-5	TRBD2	NA	CASSSGLAGAETQYF	TGTGCCAGCAGTTCCGGACTAGCGGGAGCGGAGACCCAGTACTTC
TRBV5-1	TRBJ2-1	NA	NA	CASSLGPEGDEQFF	TGCGCCAGCAGCTTAGGGCCTGAGGGTGATGAGCAGTTCTTC
TRBV2	TRBJ2-1	NA	NA	CASSGYNEQFF	TGTGCCAGCAGTGGTTATAATGAGCAGTTCTTC
TRBV27	TRBJ2-3	TRBD2	NA	CASSRRASGATDTQYF	TGTGCCAGCTCCAGGAGGGCTAGCGGGGCCACAGATACGCAGTATTTT
TRBV4-3	TRBJ1-1	TRBD1	once	CASSFNPDRVSEAFF	TGCGCCAGCAGCTTTAACCCCGACAGGGTGTCTGAAGCTTTCTTT
TRBV9	TRBJ2-7	TRBD1	NA	CASSVGGQGNEQYF	TGTGCCAGCAGCGTAGGGGGACAGGGCAACGAGCAGTACTTC
TRBV2	TRBJ2-1	NA	NA	CASTGVAEWEQFF	TGTGCCAGCACCGGGGTCGCGGAGTGGGAGCAGTTCTTC
TRBV6-5	TRBJ2-7	TRBD2	once	CASSWTSGGPPDEQYF	TGTGCCAGCAGTTGGACTAGCGGGGGCCCACCTGACGAGCAGTACTTC
TRBV6-6	TRBJ2-2	TRBD2	once	CASRARAGGYTGELFF	TGTGCCAGCAGGGCTAGAGCGGGGGGATACACCGGGGAGCTGTTTTTT
TRBV6-1	TRBJ1-3	NA	NA	CASKKGPGNTIYF	TGTGCCAGCAAGAAGGGGCCTGGAAACACCATATATTTT